This paragraph reports one T cell receptor (beta chain). The data originate from a study of blood T cell repertoires in COVID-19. This table comes from immunoSEQ multiplex PCR, and its TCRdb copy is limited to in-frame clones, with some not included. The data show 350,000 to 450,000 clones, roughly nine tenths seen once. The length of the CDR3 is 15 residues. The V and J ends lost 1 base and 8 bases respectively, with 14 bases between them. Germline V gives CDR1 SGHAT, CDR2 FQNNGV. The specimen was PBMCs or T cells enriched from blood (not recorded which). This TCR was sampled from a man younger than 45 who had recovered from COVID-19. V usage is TRBV11-2 and J usage is TRBJ1-4; D is unclear. CDR3: CASSLAQEEGEKLFF. In DNA form, the CDR3 reads TGTGCCAGCAGCTTAGCTCAGGAAGAGGGCGAAAAACTGTTTTTT.